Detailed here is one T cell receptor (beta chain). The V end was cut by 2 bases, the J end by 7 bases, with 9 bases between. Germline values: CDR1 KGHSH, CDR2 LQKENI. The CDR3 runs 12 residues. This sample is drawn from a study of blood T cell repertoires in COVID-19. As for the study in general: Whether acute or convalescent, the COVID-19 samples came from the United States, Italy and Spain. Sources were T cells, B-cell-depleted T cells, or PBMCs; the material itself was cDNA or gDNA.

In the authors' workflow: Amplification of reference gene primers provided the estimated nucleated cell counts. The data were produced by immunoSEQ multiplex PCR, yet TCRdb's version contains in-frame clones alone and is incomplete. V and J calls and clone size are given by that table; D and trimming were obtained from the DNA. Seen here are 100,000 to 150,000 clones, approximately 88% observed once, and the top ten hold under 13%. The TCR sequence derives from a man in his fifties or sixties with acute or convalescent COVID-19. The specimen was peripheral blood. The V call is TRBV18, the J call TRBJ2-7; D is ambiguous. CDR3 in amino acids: CASSPKTPEQYF. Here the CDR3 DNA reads TGTGCCAGCTCACCAAAGACACCTGAGCAGTACTTC.